Listed here are 22 T cell receptor beta chains from one sample, sequenced in a study of control samples from healthy donors and cancer patients. This table comes from immunoSEQ multiplex PCR, and its TCRdb copy is limited to in-frame clones, with some not included. Of 150,000 to 200,000 clones in the sample, 96% were seen once. The source material was blood. Receptors were obtained from a woman in her thirties in good health.

The chain recombines TRBV28 with TRBJ1-5; 9 bases fit TRBD1. V shed 3 bases and J 3 bases; nucleotides not matched to a gene: 6. This CDR3 contains 16 residues. Germline values: CDR1 MDHEN, CDR2 SYDVKM. The CDR3 DNA is TGTGCCAGCAGTTTTGAGGACAGGGGATACAATCAGCCCCAGCATTTT. Its protein product is CASSFEDRGYNQPQHF.

The table lists this clone with a count of one. The chain uses TRBV28 and TRBJ1-5, with D hard to call. Germline lookup yields CDR1 MDHEN and CDR2 SYDVKM. This CDR3 is 14 amino acids long. Deletions cut 1 base from V and 7 bases from J, with 11 bases between. The CDR3 here is CASSLFGVGQPQHF. The CDR3 bases are TGTGCCAGCAGTTTATTCGGGGTGGGGCAGCCCCAGCATTTT.

The J gene is TRBJ2-7, the V gene TRBV6-5; 11 positions agree with TRBD1. The germline gives CDR1 MNHEY, CDR2 SVGAGI. This CDR3 is 15 amino acids long. Trimming cost V 10 bases and J 4 bases; bases outside gene matches: 12. The CDR3 region has the DNA TGTGCCACCCTAGCCAGGACAGGGGGCTGGTACGAGCAGTACTTC. Translated: CATLARTGGWYEQYF.

The chain has TRBV5-4 and TRBJ2-1; either TRBD1 or TRBD2 may fit D (5 bases each). Trimming shortened V by 0 bases and J by 12 bases, and 16 bases separated the two germline ends. Germline-derived CDR1 and CDR2 are SGHNT and YYREEE (reference sequence). The CDR3 length is 14 residues. Here the CDR3 DNA reads TGTGCCAGCAGCTTGGGGGACGGCACAATGGGGCAGTTCTTC. Amino acids: CASSLGDGTMGQFF.

The J gene is TRBJ2-5, the V gene TRBV14, with unresolved D. The V end lost 4 bases, the J end lost 7 bases, and 10 bases lay between the germline ends. Germline V gene data show CDR1 as SGHDN and CDR2 as FVKESK. CDR3 length equals 12 residues. The CDR3 DNA follows: TGTGCCAGCAGCCCGAGCAAGAGGACCCAGTACTTC. Translating it yields CASSPSKRTQYF.

The gene calls are TRBV2 and TRBJ1-6; 7 bases match TRBD1. V shed 7 bases and J 8 bases; nucleotides not matched to a gene: 5. The CDR3 totals 13 residues. CDR1 and CDR2 (germline): SNHLY, FYNNEI. The CDR3 sequence is CASKDRDHSPLHF. Here the CDR3 DNA reads TGTGCCAGCAAAGACAGGGATCATTCACCCCTCCACTTT.

V usage is TRBV28 and J usage is TRBJ1-1, with no clear D. V lost 2 bases and J 6 bases, leaving 10 bases between the germline ends. Germline lookup yields CDR1 MDHEN and CDR2 SYDVKM. CDR3 length: 13 amino acids. CDR3 loop: CASSLGGFPEAFF. The CDR3 DNA sequence: TGTGCCAGCAGTTTAGGTGGGTTCCCTGAAGCTTTCTTT.

CDR3 amino acids: CASSGLQGAGSPLHF. DNA of the CDR3: TGTGCCAGCAGCGGATTACAGGGGGCTGGTTCACCCCTCCACTTT. The chain joins TRBV5-5 to TRBJ1-6; TRBD1 agrees at 9 bases. Trimming took 4 bases from V and 9 from J; bases not matched to a gene: 8. CDR1 and CDR2 from the germline V gene are SGHKS and YYEKEE (reference sequence). The CDR3 spans 15 residues.

The chain joins TRBV5-8 to TRBJ1-5, with D uncertain. Trimming took 3 bases from V and 9 from J, leaving 16 bases between them. The CDR3 consists of 14 residues. CDR1 and CDR2 (germline): SGHTS, YDEGEE. The CDR3 protein is CASSSDALIGPQHF. CDR3 in DNA: TGTGCCAGCAGCTCGGACGCTCTTATTGGGCCCCAGCATTTT.

The chain employs TRBV24-1 and TRBJ2-2, with 7 nucleotides matching TRBD2. V was pared by 1 base and J by 3 bases, with 7 bases of the junction left unmatched. The CDR3 sequence is 17 residues long. Per the germline V gene, CDR1 is KGHDR and CDR2 is SFDVKD. The CDR3 region has the DNA TGTGCCACCAGTGATTTTCCAGGGAGGGGTGACACCGGGGAGCTGTTTTTT. This gives the protein CATSDFPGRGDTGELFF.

This clone was counted a single time. The gene calls are TRBV4-2 and TRBJ1-2; D unresolved. This CDR3 contains 16 residues. The V gene lost 1 base and the J gene lost 8 bases, with 20 bases spanning the gap. Germline CDR1 and CDR2: LGHNA and YNFKEQ. The CDR3 region is CASSQALEGLSLGYTF. The CDR3 coding sequence is TGTGCCAGCAGCCAAGCCCTGGAGGGCCTATCGCTCGGCTACACCTTC.

The CDR3 is CASSQDLSLWPQHF. The CDR3, as DNA: TGTGCCAGCAGCCAAGATCTCTCTCTGTGGCCCCAGCATTTT. J is TRBJ1-5 and V is TRBV3-1 (or the pseudogene TRBV3-2); D remains unclear. Germline CDR1 LGHDT, CDR2 YNNKEL (reference sequence). This CDR3 spans 14 amino acids. Deletions cut 0 bases from V and 9 bases from J, with 12 bases between.

CDR3 sequence (DNA): TGTGCCAGCAGCCTGAGGGGCTCTGGAAACACCATATATTTT. This translates into CASSLRGSGNTIYF. This chain uses TRBV3-1 (or the pseudogene TRBV3-2) with TRBJ1-3, with a tentative D call TRBD1 (5 bases). Deletions cut 4 bases from V and 0 bases from J, with 7 bases between. The CDR3 totals 14 residues. CDR1 is LGHDT, CDR2 YNNKEL, per germline (reference sequence).

V usage is TRBV3-1 (or the pseudogene TRBV3-2) and J usage is TRBJ1-6, with D possibly being TRBD1 (6 bases). V lost 4 bases to trimming and J lost 7 bases, with 26 bases between them. The CDR3 is made up of 19 amino acids. Germline assignment: CDR1 LGHDT and CDR2 YNNKEL (reference sequence). CDR3 residues: CASSPHPQGGLLQNSPLHF. Here the CDR3 DNA reads TGTGCCAGCAGCCCCCACCCACAGGGAGGCCTCTTGCAAAATTCACCCCTCCACTTT.

The genes are TRBV28 and TRBJ1-1, with 8 bases aligning to TRBD1. The junction had 6 bases not matched to a gene; V was cut back by 7 bases and J by 2 bases. Per the germline V gene, CDR1 is MDHEN and CDR2 is SYDVKM. This CDR3 spans 14 amino acids. In DNA form, the CDR3 reads TGTGCCAGCATCTTCGACAGGGGAAACACTGAAGCTTTCTTT. Translated, it gives CASIFDRGNTEAFF.

This clone has a single count. The chain couples TRBV6-5 to TRBJ2-1; D might be TRBD2 (6 bases). CDR3 length: 15 residues. V gave up 6 bases and J gave up 6 bases, with 18 bases separating them. CDR1 and CDR2 (germline): MNHEY, SVGAGI. The CDR3 DNA reads as TGTGCCAGCAGCCCGACTAGGATGCGGGGCAATGAGCAGTTCTTC. This gives the protein CASSPTRMRGNEQFF.

This clone has a single count. The V call is TRBV27, the J call TRBJ1-4, with 7 positions matching TRBD1. Unmatched junction bases numbered 2, after V lost 3 bases and J lost 7 bases. The CDR3 is 13 amino acids. Germline V CDR1 and CDR2: MNHEY, SMNVEV (reference sequence). Written as DNA, the CDR3 is TGTGCCAGCAGTTTGACAGGGCGTGAAAAACTGTTTTTT. This gives the protein CASSLTGREKLFF.

This clone has just one count. This rearrangement joins TRBV3-1 (or the pseudogene TRBV3-2) to TRBJ2-3; no definite D call. There are 14 residues in the CDR3. Looked up from germline, CDR1 is LGHDT and CDR2 is YNNKEL (reference sequence). Trimming took off 1 base at V and 2 bases at J, with 7 bases between the two ends. CDR3 region: CASSQGATTDTQYF. In nucleotides, the CDR3 is TGTGCCAGCAGCCAAGGGGCTACCACAGATACGCAGTATTTT.

The gene calls are TRBV18 and TRBJ2-1, with 15 bases fitting TRBD2. J was trimmed by 5 bases and V by 3 bases; bases with no gene match: 11. This CDR3 comprises 19 residues. The germline CDR1 and CDR2 sequences are KGHSH and LQKENI. The CDR3 sequence is CASSPGLAGGPLTNNEQFF. The CDR3 DNA sequence: TGTGCCAGCTCACCCGGACTAGCGGGAGGGCCGCTAACGAACAATGAGCAGTTCTTC.

The chain links TRBV18 to TRBJ1-4; D not resolved. The CDR3 has 15 residues. Per the germline V gene, CDR1 is KGHSH and CDR2 is LQKENI. Trimming removed 2 bases from V and 6 bases from J, with 13 bases in between. This CDR3 reads CASSPIERRYEKLFF. CDR3 nucleotide sequence: TGTGCCAGCTCACCAATAGAGCGCCGATATGAAAAACTGTTTTTT.

The chain carries TRBV7-2 and TRBJ2-1; 13 bases line up with TRBD2. This CDR3 comprises 15 residues. The V and J ends lost 5 bases and 10 bases, in that order; junction bases with no gene match: 8. CDR1 is SGHTA, CDR2 FQGNSA, per germline. CDR3 bases: TGTGCCAGCAGCATCTCGGGACTAGCGGGAATCGAGCAGTTCTTC. Protein sequence: CASSISGLAGIEQFF.

V and J are TRBV14 and TRBJ2-1, with TRBD2 matching over 7 bases. Per the germline V gene, CDR1 is SGHDN and CDR2 is FVKESK. This CDR3 spans 15 amino acids. Trimming removed 2 bases from V and 3 bases from J; junction bases left unmatched: 4. The CDR3 region has the DNA TGTGCCAGCAGCCAAAGCGGACTAGGCTACAATGAGCAGTTCTTC. Translating gives CASSQSGLGYNEQFF.